This T cell receptor (beta chain) was sequenced in a study of blood T cell repertoires in COVID-19. At the level of the study: Samples taken during acute and convalescent COVID-19 were collected in the United States, Italy and Spain. The cDNA or gDNA used as material had been derived from T cells, B-cell-depleted T cells, or PBMCs.

Germline CDR1 LNHDA, CDR2 SQIVND (reference sequence). After removal of 3 bases from V and 2 bases from J, the junction contained 2 bases not matched to a gene. This CDR3 region has 16 residues. Per the authors' pipeline: Amplification of reference gene primers provided the estimated nucleated cell counts. The assay was immunoSEQ multiplex PCR, and TCRdb's table has in-frame clones only and misses some. That table gives V, J and clone size, and the DNA gave D and trimming. Of roughly 70,000 clones in the sample, about 87% were seen once. The sequence came from a man in his fifties or sixties with active COVID-19. The sample was peripheral blood. The J gene is TRBJ2-3, the V gene TRBV19; TRBD2 matches 13 bases. CDR3 nucleotides: TGTGCCAGTAGTATTACTAGCGGGAGGGCCACAGATACGCAGTATTTT. This codes for CASSITSGRATDTQYF.